One sample yielded the 5 T cell receptor beta chains listed below, sequenced in a study of blood T cell repertoires in COVID-19. The repertoire was sequenced with immunoSEQ multiplex PCR; TCRdb's copy has only in-frame clones and lacks some. Of fewer than 300,000 clones in the sample, around 84% were seen once. Sequencing input: PBMCs or T cells enriched from blood (not recorded which). Receptor source: a man aged 18 to 35 who had recovered from COVID-19.

The rearrangement links TRBV5-4 to TRBJ2-7; maybe TRBD2 (7 bases). Germline CDR1 is SGHNT and CDR2 is YYREEE (reference sequence). The CDR3 length is 14 residues. With 3 bases removed from V and 7 bases from J, the gap between germline ends came to 17 bases. The CDR3, as DNA: TGTGCCAGCAGCTGGCGGGGGCGCCCGGGGGAGCAGTACTTC. This codes for CASSWRGRPGEQYF.

The V call is TRBV21-1, the J call TRBJ2-1; the listed D gene, TRBD2, was not tested against the DNA. TRBV21-1 is a pseudogene locus. The CDR3 consists of 12 residues. The CDR3 coding sequence is TGTGCCAGCACCTTGGCGGGCGATGAGCAGTTCTTC. Its protein is CASTLAGDEQFF.

This clone was counted a single time. This chain joins TRBV5-6 and TRBJ2-2, with 7 bases identical to TRBD1. CDR1 is SGHDT, CDR2 YYEEEE, per germline. This CDR3 contains 15 residues. The V gene end was trimmed by 1 base and the J gene end by 6 bases; junction bases not matched to a gene: 6. The CDR3, as DNA: TGTGCCAGCAGCTTGACAGGGGTATTCGCCGGGGAGCTGTTTTTT. Residues: CASSLTGVFAGELFF.

The V and J genes are TRBV12-5 and TRBJ2-7; 7 bases agree with TRBD1. The CDR3 is 13 amino acids. The trim removed 8 bases at V and 2 bases at J, leaving 6 bases unmatched. CDR1 and CDR2 from the germline V gene are LGHNT and FRNRAP. The CDR3 here is CASSFDRAYEQYF. CDR3 nucleotides: TGTGCTAGTTCATTTGACAGGGCCTACGAGCAGTACTTC.

Regarding this clone: Other DNA sequences in the same sample also yield this CDR3. The chain is built from TRBV19 and TRBJ2-1; D possibly corresponds to TRBD1 (6 bases). Germline values: CDR1 LNHDA, CDR2 SQIVND (reference sequence). This CDR3 comprises 14 residues. V lost 4 bases, J lost 3 bases, and 10 bases lay in between. The CDR3 DNA reads as TGTGCCAGTAGTACACTAGGGGGCTACAATGAGCAGTTCTTC. Translating it yields CASSTLGGYNEQFF. The variable domain in full, with the rest retrieved from reference TRBV19 and TRBJ2-1, is DGGITQSPKYLFRKEGQNVTLSCEQNLNHDAMYWYRQDPGQGLRLIYYSQIVNDFQKGDIAEGYSVSREKKESFPLTVTSAQKNPTAFYLCASSTLGGYNEQFFGPGTRLTVL.